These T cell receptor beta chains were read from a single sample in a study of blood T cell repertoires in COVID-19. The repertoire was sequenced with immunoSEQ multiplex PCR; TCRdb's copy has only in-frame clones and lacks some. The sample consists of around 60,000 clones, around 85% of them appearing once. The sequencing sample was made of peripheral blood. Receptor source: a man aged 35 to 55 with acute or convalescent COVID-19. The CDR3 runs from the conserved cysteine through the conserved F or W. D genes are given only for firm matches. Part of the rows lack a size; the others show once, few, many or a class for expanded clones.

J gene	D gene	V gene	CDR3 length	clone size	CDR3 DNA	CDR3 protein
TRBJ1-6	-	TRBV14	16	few	TGTGCCAGCAGCCCTCACTGGAGTGTTGCGAGTTCACCCCTCCACTTT	CASSPHWSVASSPLHF
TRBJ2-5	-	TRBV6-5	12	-	TGTGCCAGCAGTTTCAACGGTGGGACCCAGTACTTC	CASSFNGGTQYF
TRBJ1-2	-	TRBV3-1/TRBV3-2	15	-	TGTGCCAGCAGCCACAGAGGGAGGACATCCTATGGCTACACCTTC	CASSHRGRTSYGYTF
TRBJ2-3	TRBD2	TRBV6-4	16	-	TGTGCCAGCAGTGCCACTAGCGGGGGCACCACAGATACGCAGTATTTT	CASSATSGGTTDTQYF
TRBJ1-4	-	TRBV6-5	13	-	TGTGCCAGCAGCAATTTCCCGGGGGAAAAACTGTTTTTT	CASSNFPGEKLFF
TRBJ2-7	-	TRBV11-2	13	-	TGTGCCAGCAGTCCTAGCGCGGGCTACGAGCAGTACTTC	CASSPSAGYEQYF
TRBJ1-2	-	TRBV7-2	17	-	TGTGCCAGCAGCTTAAGTGAGCGGACCGGGAGGATGTATGGCTACACCTTC	CASSLSERTGRMYGYTF
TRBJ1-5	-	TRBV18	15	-	TGTGCCAGCTCAGCCGGGACACCGGACCATCAGCCCCAGCATTTT	CASSAGTPDHQPQHF
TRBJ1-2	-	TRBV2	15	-	TGTGCCAGCAGTCCTAGACAGGTTGAGGACTATGGCTACACCTTC	CASSPRQVEDYGYTF
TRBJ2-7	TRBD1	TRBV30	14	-	TGTGCCTGGAGCCGTTTGGACAGGGACTACGAGCAGTACTTC	CAWSRLDRDYEQYF
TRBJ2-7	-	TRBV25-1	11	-	TGTGCCAGCAGGTTGTTCGACGAGCAGTACTTC	CASRLFDEQYF
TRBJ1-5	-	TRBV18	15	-	TGTGCCAGCTCACCAGCCGCCCTGGCGGATCAGCCCCAGCATTTT	CASSPAALADQPQHF
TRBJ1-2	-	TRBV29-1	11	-	TGCAGCGTTGAAGATCTCTATGGCTACACCTTC	CSVEDLYGYTF
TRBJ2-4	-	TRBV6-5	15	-	TGTGCCAGCAGTTACAACGGGGGAGCCAAAAACATTCAGTACTTC	CASSYNGGAKNIQYF
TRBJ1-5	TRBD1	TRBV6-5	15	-	TGTGCCAGCAGCCCCGGGAGGGGGCAGGCTCAGCCCCAGCATTTT	CASSPGRGQAQPQHF
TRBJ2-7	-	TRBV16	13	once	TGTGCCAGCAGCCAAACGAGAGGGTACGAGCAGTACTTC	CASSQTRGYEQYF
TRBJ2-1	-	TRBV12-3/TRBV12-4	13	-	TGTGCCAGCAGCCGAAACAGGTGGAATGAGCAGTTCTTC	CASSRNRWNEQFF
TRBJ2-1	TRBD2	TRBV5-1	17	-	TGCGCCAGCACGCCCCGGGCGGGGGAGACCCCTTACAATGAGCAGTTCTTC	CASTPRAGETPYNEQFF
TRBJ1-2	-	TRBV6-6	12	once	TGTGCCAGCAGTACCAGGGACTATGGCTACACCTTC	CASSTRDYGYTF
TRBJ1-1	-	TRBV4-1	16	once	TGCGCCAGCAGCCAAGACTTACGGGGGGATCCCACTGAAGCTTTCTTT	CASSQDLRGDPTEAFF
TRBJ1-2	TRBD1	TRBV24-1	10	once	TGTGCCACCAGTGATTGGGGACAGAACTTC	CATSDWGQNF
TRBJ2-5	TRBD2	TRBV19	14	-	TGTGCCAGCGGGAGGGGGGACCTCAAAGAGACCCAGTACTTC	CASGRGDLKETQYF
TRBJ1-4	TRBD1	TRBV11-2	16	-	TGTGCCAGCAGCTACGCCTCCGGGACAGAAGCGGAAAAACTGTTTTTT	CASSYASGTEAEKLFF
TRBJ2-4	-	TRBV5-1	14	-	TGCGCCAGCAGACCCTGGGGACCAGGGGACATTCAGTACTTC	CASRPWGPGDIQYF
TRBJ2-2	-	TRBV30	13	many	TGTGCCTCCCGGGGGGCGAGAACCGGGGAGCTGTTTTTT	CASRGARTGELFF
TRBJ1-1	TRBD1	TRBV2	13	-	TGTGCCAGCGACAGGGAGGCGAACACTGAAGCTTTCTTT	CASDREANTEAFF
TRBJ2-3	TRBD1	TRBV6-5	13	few	TGTGCCAGCAGACCAGACAGGGCAGATACGCAGTATTTT	CASRPDRADTQYF
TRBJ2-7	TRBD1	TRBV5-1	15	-	TGCGCCAGCAGGGGACAGGCGGTCAGCTCCTACGAGCAGTACTTC	CASRGQAVSSYEQYF
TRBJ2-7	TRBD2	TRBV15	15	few	TGTGCCACCAGCAGGGGTAGCGGGGGGGCCTACGAGCAGTACTTC	CATSRGSGGAYEQYF
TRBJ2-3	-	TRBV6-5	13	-	TGTGCCAGCAGTTCCTTTAGAACAGATACGCAGTATTTT	CASSSFRTDTQYF
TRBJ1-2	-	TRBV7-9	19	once	TGTGCCAGCAGCTTAAGAGGGAAAGGGTGTACATGGTCAAACTATGGCTACACCTTC	CASSLRGKGCTWSNYGYTF
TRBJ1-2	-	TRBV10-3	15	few	TGTGCCATCTCGGGGGTAGCGGGCATAAACTATGGCTACACCTTC	CAISGVAGINYGYTF
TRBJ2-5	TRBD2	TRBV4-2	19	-	TGTGCCAGCAGCCAAGAACTGGGGCGAGCGGGGGGGCTCGGAGAGACCCAGTACTTC	CASSQELGRAGGLGETQYF
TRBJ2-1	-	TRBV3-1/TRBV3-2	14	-	TGTGCCAGCGAAGGGGCCGCGACAGGTAATGAGCAGTTCTTC	CASEGAATGNEQFF
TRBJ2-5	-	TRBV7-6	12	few	TGTGCCAGCACCAGGATCGGAGAGACCCAGTACTTC	CASTRIGETQYF
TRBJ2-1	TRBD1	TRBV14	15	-	TGTGCCAGCAGCCAGCTACAGGGGGGCCACAATGAGCAGTTCTTC	CASSQLQGGHNEQFF
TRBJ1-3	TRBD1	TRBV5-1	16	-	TGCGCCAGCTGCAGTTCGGGACAGGGGACGGGAAACACCATATATTTT	CASCSSGQGTGNTIYF
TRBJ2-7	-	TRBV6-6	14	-	TGTGCCAGCACCCTGGGGCAGGGTTTCTACGAGCAGTACTTC	CASTLGQGFYEQYF
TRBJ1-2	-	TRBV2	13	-	TGTGCCAGCAGTGGGGGGGGTCCCTATGGCTACACCTTC	CASSGGGPYGYTF
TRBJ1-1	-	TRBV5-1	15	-	TGCGCCAGCAGCTTGGGGGGCCTATTGAACACTGAAGCTTTCTTT	CASSLGGLLNTEAFF
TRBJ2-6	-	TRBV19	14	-	TGTGCCAGTAGTAGAGGTTCTGGGGCCAACGTCCTGACTTTC	CASSRGSGANVLTF
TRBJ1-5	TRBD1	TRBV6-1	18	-	TGTGCCAGCAGTGAAAAAGGGACAGGGGTTTATAGCAATCAGCCCCAGCATTTT	CASSEKGTGVYSNQPQHF
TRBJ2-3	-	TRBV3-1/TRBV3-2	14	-	TGTGCCAGCAGCCAAGTCGAGAGAAGCTACTGGCAGTATTTT	CASSQVERSYWQYF
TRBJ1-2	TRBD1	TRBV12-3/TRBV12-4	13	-	TGTGCCAGCAGGAGGGACAGTAACTATGGCTACACCTTC	CASRRDSNYGYTF
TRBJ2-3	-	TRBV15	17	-	TGTGCCACCAGCAGGGGTGGTGGGGGGTTTGCCGGGGATACGCAGTATTTT	CATSRGGGGFAGDTQYF
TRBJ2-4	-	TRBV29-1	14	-	TGCAGCGTCGGAGTGAGTTGGGCCAAAAACATTCAGTACTTC	CSVGVSWAKNIQYF
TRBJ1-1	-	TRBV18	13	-	TGTGCCAGCTCACCGAGCATGAACACTGAAGCTTTCTTT	CASSPSMNTEAFF